This is a list of T cell receptor beta chains from one sample in a study of cytomegalovirus exposure and HLA in healthy donors. Here immunoSEQ multiplex PCR was the method, and the copy in TCRdb shows in-frame clones only, minus some. Among about 120,000 clones listed, approximately 79% were seen once. The sample consisted of PBMCs. Receptors originate from a man aged 25 to 45 in good health and CMV-seronegative. Both conserved end residues are part of each CDR3. Each record gives: CDR3 protein, CDR3 DNA, V gene, clone size, J gene, D gene. A D gene is named only where the DNA matches it firmly. The size field is filled for only some rows; it gives once, few, many or a size class.

CDR3: CASSLFTSPLGPQPQHF
DNA: TGTGCCAGCAGTCTCTTCACGAGCCCCTTGGGGCCTCAGCCCCAGCATTTT
V: TRBV28
size: .
J: TRBJ1-5
D: .

CDR3: CASSLGQNLHEQYF
DNA: TGTGCCAGCAGCTTAGGACAGAATCTCCACGAGCAGTACTTC
V: TRBV7-9
size: .
J: TRBJ2-7
D: .

CDR3: CASTPGQSTDTQYF
DNA: TGTGCCAGCACCCCCGGACAGAGCACAGATACGCAGTATTTT
V: TRBV6-1
size: .
J: TRBJ2-3
D: .

CDR3: CAISELTGNGHTF
DNA: TGTGCCATCAGTGAATTGACAGGGAATGGCCACACCTTC
V: TRBV10-3
size: .
J: TRBJ1-2
D: TRBD1

CDR3: CASSPSGGAWNEQFF
DNA: TGTGCCAGCAGTCCTAGCGGGGGGGCGTGGAATGAGCAGTTCTTC
V: TRBV6-6
size: .
J: TRBJ2-1
D: TRBD2

CDR3: CASSEVAGNTIYF
DNA: TGTGCCAGCAGCGAAGTAGCTGGAAACACCATATATTTT
V: TRBV14
size: few
J: TRBJ1-3
D: .

CDR3: CASSEGTSQDF
DNA: TGCGCCAGCAGTGAGGGGACTAGCCAGGATTTT
V: TRBV10-2
size: .
J: TRBJ2-3
D: TRBD2

CDR3: CASSEGGGGNEKLFF
DNA: TGTGCCAGCAGTGAAGGAGGGGGCGGGAATGAAAAACTGTTTTTT
V: TRBV6-1
size: once
J: TRBJ1-4
D: TRBD1

CDR3: CASRLSPGGGTEAFF
DNA: TGCGCCAGCAGGTTGTCCCCGGGGGGTGGCACTGAAGCTTTCTTT
V: TRBV5-1
size: few
J: TRBJ1-1
D: .

CDR3: CASSPIGTEVQETQYF
DNA: TGTGCCAGCAGCCCAATCGGGACAGAAGTTCAAGAGACCCAGTACTTC
V: TRBV9
size: .
J: TRBJ2-5
D: TRBD1

CDR3: CATSREGSGYEQYF
DNA: TGTGCCACCAGCAGAGAGGGTAGCGGCTACGAGCAGTACTTC
V: TRBV15
size: .
J: TRBJ2-7
D: .

CDR3: CASTQHEETSGVDTQYF
DNA: TGTGCCAGCACCCAACACGAAGAGACTAGCGGGGTAGATACGCAGTATTTT
V: TRBV5-5
size: .
J: TRBJ2-3
D: TRBD2

CDR3: CASILGGQGARRYTEAFF
DNA: TGTGCCAGCATCCTGGGGGGACAGGGGGCGCGTCGGTATACTGAAGCTTTCTTT
V: TRBV2
size: .
J: TRBJ1-1
D: TRBD1

CDR3: CASSTPTLRGQGGSWRNQPQHF
DNA: TGTGCCAGTAGTACTCCAACCCTCAGGGGACAGGGGGGAAGTTGGCGCAATCAGCCCCAGCATTTT
V: TRBV19
size: .
J: TRBJ1-5
D: TRBD1

CDR3: CASSLGQGDGTEAFF
DNA: TGTGCCAGCAGCTTAGGACAGGGAGATGGCACTGAAGCTTTCTTT
V: TRBV11-3
size: .
J: TRBJ1-1
D: TRBD1

CDR3: CASSEDQRGAPYEQYF
DNA: TGTGCCAGCAGTGAAGACCAGCGGGGGGCCCCCTACGAGCAGTACTTC
V: TRBV2
size: .
J: TRBJ2-7
D: TRBD2

CDR3: CASYPGSYNSPLHF
DNA: TGTGCCAGCTATCCCGGCTCCTATAATTCACCCCTCCACTTT
V: TRBV28
size: .
J: TRBJ1-6
D: .